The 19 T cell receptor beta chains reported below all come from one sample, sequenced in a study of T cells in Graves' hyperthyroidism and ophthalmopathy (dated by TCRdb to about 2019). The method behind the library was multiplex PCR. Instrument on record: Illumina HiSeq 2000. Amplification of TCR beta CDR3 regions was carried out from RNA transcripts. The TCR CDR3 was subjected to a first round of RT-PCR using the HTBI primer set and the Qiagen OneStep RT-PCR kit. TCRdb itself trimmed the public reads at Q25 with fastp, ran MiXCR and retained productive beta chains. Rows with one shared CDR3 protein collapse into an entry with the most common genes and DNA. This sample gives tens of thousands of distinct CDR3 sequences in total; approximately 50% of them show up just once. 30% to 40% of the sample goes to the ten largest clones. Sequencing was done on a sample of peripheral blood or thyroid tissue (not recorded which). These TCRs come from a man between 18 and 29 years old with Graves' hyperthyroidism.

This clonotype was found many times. CDR3 sequence (DNA): TGTGCCATCAAGGGACAGGGTCGCTTCGGGGAGCTGTTTTTT. Protein sequence: CAIKGQGRFGELFF. This chain connects TRBV10-3 to TRBJ2-2; 9 nucleotides match TRBD1. With V trimmed by 7 bases and J by 7 bases, 7 bases remained unmatched. Germline assignment: CDR1 ENHRY and CDR2 SYGVKD. The length of the CDR3 is 14 residues.

The CDR3 bases are TGTGCCAGCAGCTTAGCTTTACCCGGTCAGCCCCAGCATTTT. Residues: CASSLALPGQPQHF. The J gene is TRBJ1-5, the V gene TRBV7-4, with unresolved D. CDR1 and CDR2 from the germline V gene are SGHVT and SQSDAQ. The CDR3 sequence is 14 residues long. The V and J ends lost 0 bases and 6 bases respectively, with 9 bases between them.

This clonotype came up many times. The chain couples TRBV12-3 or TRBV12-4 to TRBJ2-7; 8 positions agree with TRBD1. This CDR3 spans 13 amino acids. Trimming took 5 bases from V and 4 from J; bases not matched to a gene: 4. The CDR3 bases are TGTGCCAGCAGTCCAGACAGGGGATACGAGCAGTACTTC. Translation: CASSPDRGYEQYF.

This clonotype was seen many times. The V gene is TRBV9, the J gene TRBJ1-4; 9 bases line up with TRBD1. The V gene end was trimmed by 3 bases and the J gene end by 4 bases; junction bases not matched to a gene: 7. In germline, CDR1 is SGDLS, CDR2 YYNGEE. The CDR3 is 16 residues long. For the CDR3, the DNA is TGTGCCAGCAGCGCCTATGACAGGGGGGTTAATGAAAAACTGTTTTTT. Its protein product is CASSAYDRGVNEKLFF.

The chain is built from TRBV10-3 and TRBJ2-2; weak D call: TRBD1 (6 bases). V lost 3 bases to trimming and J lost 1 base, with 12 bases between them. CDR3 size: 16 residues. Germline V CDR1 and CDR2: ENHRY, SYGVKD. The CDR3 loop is CAISDQRQVNTGELFF. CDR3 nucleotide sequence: TGTGCCATCAGTGACCAACGACAGGTGAACACCGGGGAGCTGTTTTTT.

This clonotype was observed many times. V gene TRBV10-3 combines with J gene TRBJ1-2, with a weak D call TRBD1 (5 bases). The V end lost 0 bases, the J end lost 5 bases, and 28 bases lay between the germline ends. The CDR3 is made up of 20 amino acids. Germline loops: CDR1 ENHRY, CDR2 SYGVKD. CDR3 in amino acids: CAISESESGATGPHKYGYTF. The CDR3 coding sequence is TGTGCCATCAGTGAGTCAGAATCTGGGGCTACGGGGCCGCACAAGTATGGCTACACCTTC.

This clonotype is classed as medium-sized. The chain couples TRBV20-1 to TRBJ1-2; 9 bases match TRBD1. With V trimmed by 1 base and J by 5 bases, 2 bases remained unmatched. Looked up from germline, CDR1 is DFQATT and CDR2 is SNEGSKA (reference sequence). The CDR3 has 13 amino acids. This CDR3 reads CSARGDREYGYTF. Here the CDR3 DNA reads TGCAGTGCTAGAGGGGACAGGGAATATGGCTACACCTTC.

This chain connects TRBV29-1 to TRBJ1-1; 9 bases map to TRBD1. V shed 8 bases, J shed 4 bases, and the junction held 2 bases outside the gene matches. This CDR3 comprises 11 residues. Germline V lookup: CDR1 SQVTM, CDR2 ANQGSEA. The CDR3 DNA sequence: TGCAGCTACAGGGGGCCCACTGAAGCTTTCTTT. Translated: CSYRGPTEAFF.

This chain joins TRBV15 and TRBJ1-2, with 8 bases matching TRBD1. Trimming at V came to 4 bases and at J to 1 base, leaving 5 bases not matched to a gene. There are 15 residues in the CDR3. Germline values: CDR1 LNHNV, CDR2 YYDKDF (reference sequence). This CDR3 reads CATSKVGQGNYGYTF. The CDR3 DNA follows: TGTGCCACCAGCAAAGTAGGACAGGGTAACTATGGCTACACCTTC.

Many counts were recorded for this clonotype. The CDR3 sequence is CASSEAGGWNQPQHF. The CDR3 nucleotides are TGTGCCAGCAGTGAAGCGGGGGGTTGGAATCAGCCCCAGCATTTT. V usage is TRBV2 and J usage is TRBJ1-5; D is possibly TRBD1 (5 bases). The V end was cut by 0 bases, the J end by 4 bases, with 10 bases between. Germline V gene lookup returns CDR1 SNHLY and CDR2 FYNNEI. The CDR3 loop spans 15 amino acids.

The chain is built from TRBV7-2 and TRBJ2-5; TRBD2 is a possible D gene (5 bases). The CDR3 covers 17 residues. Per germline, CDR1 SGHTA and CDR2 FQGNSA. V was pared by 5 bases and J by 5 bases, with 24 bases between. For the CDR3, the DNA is TGTGCCAGCAGCCCCGGTAGGACTTATCAGAGCGAGGAGACCCAGTACTTC. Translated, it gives CASSPGRTYQSEETQYF.

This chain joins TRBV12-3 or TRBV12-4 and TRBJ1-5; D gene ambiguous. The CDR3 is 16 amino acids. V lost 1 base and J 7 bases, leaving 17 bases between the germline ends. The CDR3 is CASSLETGSVNQPQHF. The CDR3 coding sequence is TGTGCCAGCAGTTTAGAAACGGGTTCAGTAAACCAGCCCCAGCATTTT.

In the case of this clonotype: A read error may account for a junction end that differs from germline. The CDR3 nucleotides are TGCGCCAGCAGCCGTCAACTAGCGGGGATCACCGGGGAGCTGTTTTTT. This translates into CASSRQLAGITGELFF. J is TRBJ2-2 and V is TRBV7-3; 10 nucleotides align to TRBD2. Germline assignment: CDR1 SGHTA and CDR2 FQGTGA. This CDR3 is built from 16 residues. The full variable domain, in which reference TRBV7-3 and TRBJ2-2 provide the parts outside the CDR3, is GAGVSQTPSNKVTEKGKYVELRCDPISGHTALYWYRQSLGQGPEFLIYFQGTGAADDSGLPNDRFFAVRPEGSVSTLKIQRTERGDSAVYLCASSRQLAGITGELFFGEGSRLTVL.

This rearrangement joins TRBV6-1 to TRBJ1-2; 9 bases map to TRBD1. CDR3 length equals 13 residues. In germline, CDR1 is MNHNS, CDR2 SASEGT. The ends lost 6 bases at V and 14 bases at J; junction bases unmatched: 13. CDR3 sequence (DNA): TGTGCCAGCAGCGTAGACCGGGCCGGGACAGGGACCTTC. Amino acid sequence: CASSVDRAGTGTF.

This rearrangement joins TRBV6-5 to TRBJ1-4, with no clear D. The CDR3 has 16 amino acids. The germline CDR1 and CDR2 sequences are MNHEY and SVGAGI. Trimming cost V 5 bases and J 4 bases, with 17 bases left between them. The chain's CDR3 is CASSEFGVLSNEKLFF. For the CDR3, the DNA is TGTGCCAGCAGTGAATTTGGGGTTTTGAGTAATGAAAAACTGTTTTTT.

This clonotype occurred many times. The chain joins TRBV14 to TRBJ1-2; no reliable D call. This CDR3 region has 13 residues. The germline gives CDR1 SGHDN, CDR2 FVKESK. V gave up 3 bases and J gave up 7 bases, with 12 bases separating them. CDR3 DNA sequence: TGTGCCAGCAGCCAGTCGGGGTTGGCTGGCTACACCTTC. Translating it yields CASSQSGLAGYTF.

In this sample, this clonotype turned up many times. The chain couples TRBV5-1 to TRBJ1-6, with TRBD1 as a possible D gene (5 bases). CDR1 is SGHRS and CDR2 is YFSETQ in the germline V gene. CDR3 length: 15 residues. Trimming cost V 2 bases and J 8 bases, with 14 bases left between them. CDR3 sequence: CASSFQGGEYSPLHF. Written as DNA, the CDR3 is TGCGCCAGCAGCTTCCAGGGCGGAGAGTATTCACCCCTCCACTTT.

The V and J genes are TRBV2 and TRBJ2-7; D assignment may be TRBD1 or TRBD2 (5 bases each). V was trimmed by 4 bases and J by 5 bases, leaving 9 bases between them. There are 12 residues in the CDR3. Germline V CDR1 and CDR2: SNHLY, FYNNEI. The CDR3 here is CASSVGDHEQYF. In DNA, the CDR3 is TGTGCCAGCAGTGTAGGGGACCACGAGCAGTACTTC.

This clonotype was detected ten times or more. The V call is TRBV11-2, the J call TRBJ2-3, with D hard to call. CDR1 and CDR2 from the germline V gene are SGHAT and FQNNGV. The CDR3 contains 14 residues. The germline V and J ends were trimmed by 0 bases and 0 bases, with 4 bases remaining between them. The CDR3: CASSLDYSTDTQYF. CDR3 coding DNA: TGTGCCAGCAGCTTAGATTACAGCACAGATACGCAGTATTTT.